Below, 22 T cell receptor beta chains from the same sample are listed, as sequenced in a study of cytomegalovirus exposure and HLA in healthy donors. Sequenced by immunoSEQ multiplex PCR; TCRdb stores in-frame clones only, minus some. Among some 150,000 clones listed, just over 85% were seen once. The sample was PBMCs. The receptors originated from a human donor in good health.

CDR3 sequence: CASSLRNAGTGNTIYF. DNA for the CDR3: TGTGCCAGCAGCCTACGGAACGCGGGGACTGGAAACACCATATATTTT. The V gene is TRBV5-6, the J gene TRBJ1-3; D call uncertain. V gave up 4 bases and J gave up 2 bases, with 16 bases separating them. Germline V gene sequence: CDR1 SGHDT, CDR2 YYEEEE. This CDR3 region has 16 residues.

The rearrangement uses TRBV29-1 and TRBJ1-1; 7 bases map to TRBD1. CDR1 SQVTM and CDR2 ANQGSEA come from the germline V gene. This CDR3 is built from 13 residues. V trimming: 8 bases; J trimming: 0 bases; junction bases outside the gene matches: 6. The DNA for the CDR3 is TGCAGCACGACCGGGACAGTGAACACTGAAGCTTTCTTT. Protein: CSTTGTVNTEAFF.

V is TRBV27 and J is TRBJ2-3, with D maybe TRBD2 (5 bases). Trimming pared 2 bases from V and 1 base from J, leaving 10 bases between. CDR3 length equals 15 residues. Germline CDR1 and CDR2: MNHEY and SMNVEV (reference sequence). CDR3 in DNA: TGTGCCAGCAGTTTACCTGGACTGGGCACAGATACGCAGTATTTT. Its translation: CASSLPGLGTDTQYF.

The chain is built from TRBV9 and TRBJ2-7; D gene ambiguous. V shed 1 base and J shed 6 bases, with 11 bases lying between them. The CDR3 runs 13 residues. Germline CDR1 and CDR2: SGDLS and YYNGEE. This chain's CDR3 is CASSVSTSGEQYF. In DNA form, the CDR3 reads TGTGCCAGCAGCGTATCTACCTCGGGCGAGCAGTACTTC.

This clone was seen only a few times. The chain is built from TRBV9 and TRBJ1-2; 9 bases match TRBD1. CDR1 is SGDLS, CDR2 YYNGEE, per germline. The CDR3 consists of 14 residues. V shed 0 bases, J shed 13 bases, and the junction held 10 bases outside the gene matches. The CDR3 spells CASSVEIGTGISTF. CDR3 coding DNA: TGTGCCAGCAGCGTAGAAATCGGGACAGGGATATCCACCTTC.

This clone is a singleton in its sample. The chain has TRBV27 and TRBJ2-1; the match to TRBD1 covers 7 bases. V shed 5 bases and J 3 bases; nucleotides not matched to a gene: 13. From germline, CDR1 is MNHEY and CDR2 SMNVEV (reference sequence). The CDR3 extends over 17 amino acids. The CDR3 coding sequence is TGTGCCAGCAGTCCCGACCTCGACAGGGTACACTACAATGAGCAGTTCTTC. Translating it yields CASSPDLDRVHYNEQFF.

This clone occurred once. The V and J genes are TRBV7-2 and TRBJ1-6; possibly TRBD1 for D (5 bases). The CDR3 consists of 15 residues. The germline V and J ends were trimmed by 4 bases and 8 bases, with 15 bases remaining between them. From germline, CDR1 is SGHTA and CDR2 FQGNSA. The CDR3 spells CASSSSGGGHSPLHF. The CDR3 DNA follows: TGTGCCAGCAGCTCCTCCGGCGGGGGACATTCACCCCTCCACTTT. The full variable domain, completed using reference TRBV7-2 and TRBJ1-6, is GAGVSQSPSNKVTEKGKDVELRCDPISGHTALYWYRQSLGQGLEFLIYFQGNSAPDKSGLPSDRFSAERTGGSVSTLTIQRTQQEDSAVYLCASSSSGGGHSPLHFGNGTRLTVT.

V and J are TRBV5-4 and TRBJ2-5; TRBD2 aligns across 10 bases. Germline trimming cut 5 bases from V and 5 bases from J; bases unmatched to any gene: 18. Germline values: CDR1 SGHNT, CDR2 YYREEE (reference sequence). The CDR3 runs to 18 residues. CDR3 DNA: TGTGCCAGCAGTTCGGCCGATGGTTCTAGCGGGAGAGGGGAGACCCAGTACTTC. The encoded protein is CASSSADGSSGRGETQYF.

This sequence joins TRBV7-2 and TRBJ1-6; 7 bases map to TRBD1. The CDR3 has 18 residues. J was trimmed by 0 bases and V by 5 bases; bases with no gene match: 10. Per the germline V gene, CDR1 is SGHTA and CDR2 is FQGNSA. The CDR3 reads CASSRTGPRSSYNSPLHF. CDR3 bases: TGTGCCAGCAGCAGGACAGGACCGCGGAGCTCCTATAATTCACCCCTCCACTTT.

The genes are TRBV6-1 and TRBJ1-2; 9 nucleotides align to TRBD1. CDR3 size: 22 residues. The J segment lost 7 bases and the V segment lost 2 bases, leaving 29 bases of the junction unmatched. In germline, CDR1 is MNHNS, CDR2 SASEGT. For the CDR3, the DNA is TGTGCCAGCAGTGAAAGACGGGCTTGGGGCTCGCTTAAACCGGGACAGGGAATTGGCTACACCTTC. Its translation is CASSERRAWGSLKPGQGIGYTF.

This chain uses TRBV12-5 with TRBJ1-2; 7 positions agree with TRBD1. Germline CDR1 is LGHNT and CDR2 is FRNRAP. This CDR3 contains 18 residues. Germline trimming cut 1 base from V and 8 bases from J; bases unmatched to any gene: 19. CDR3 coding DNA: TGTGCTAGTGGTTTGGCCCGTAACGAACACCCAGGGGGAGGCGGCTACACCTTC. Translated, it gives CASGLARNEHPGGGGYTF. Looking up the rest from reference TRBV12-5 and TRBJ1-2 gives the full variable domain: DARVTQTPRHKVTEMGQEVTMRCQPILGHNTVFWYRQTMMQGLELLAYFRNRAPLDDSGMPKDRFSAEMPDATLATLKIQPSEPRDSAVYFCASGLARNEHPGGGGYTFGSGTRLTVV.

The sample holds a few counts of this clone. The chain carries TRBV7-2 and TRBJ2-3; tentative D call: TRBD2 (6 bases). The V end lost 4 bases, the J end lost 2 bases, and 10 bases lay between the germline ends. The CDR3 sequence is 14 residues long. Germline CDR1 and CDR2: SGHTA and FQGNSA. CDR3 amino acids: CASSSGLITDTQYF. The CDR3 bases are TGTGCCAGCAGCTCGGGACTTATCACAGATACGCAGTATTTT. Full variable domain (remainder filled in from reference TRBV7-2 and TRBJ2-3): GAGVSQSPSNKVTEKGKDVELRCDPISGHTALYWYRQSLGQGLEFLIYFQGNSAPDKSGLPSDRFSAERTGGSVSTLTIQRTQQEDSAVYLCASSSGLITDTQYFGPGTRLTVL.

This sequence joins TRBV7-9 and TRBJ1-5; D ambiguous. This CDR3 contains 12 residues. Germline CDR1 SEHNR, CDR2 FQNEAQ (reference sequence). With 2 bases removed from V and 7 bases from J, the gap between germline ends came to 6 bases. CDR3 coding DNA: TGTGCCAGCAGCTTATCTAACCAGCCCCAGCATTTT. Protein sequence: CASSLSNQPQHF. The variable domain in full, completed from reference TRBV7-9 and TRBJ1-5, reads DTGVSQNPRHKITKRGQNVTFRCDPISEHNRLYWYRQTLGQGPEFLTYFQNEAQLEKSRLLSDRFSAERPKGSFSTLEIQRTEQGDSAMYLCASSLSNQPQHFGDGTRLSIL.

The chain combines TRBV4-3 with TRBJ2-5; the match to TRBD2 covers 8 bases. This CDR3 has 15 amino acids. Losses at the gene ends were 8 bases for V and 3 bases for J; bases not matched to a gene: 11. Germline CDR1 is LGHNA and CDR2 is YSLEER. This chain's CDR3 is CASGTAGGGKETQYF. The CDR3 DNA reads TGCGCCAGCGGTACTGCGGGGGGTGGTAAAGAGACCCAGTACTTC.

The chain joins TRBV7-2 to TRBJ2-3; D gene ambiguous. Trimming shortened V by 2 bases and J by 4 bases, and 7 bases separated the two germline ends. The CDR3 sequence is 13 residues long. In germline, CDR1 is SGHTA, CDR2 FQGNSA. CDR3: CASSLLSSDTQYF. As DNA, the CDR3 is TGTGCCAGCAGCTTACTGAGTTCAGATACGCAGTATTTT.

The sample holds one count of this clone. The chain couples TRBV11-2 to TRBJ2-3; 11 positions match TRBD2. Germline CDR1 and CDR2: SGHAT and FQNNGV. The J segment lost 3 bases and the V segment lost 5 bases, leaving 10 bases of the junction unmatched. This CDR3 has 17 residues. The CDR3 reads CASSATGLAGSTDTQYF. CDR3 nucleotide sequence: TGTGCCAGCAGCGCGACTGGACTAGCGGGTTCTACAGATACGCAGTATTTT.

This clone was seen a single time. CDR3 sequence (DNA): TGTGCCAGCAGCACCCAGTCGACAGGTTCCAATCAGCCCCAGCATTTT. Protein sequence: CASSTQSTGSNQPQHF. The chain links TRBV21-1 to TRBJ1-5; the D call of TRBD1 is as the table states it, not checked on the DNA. TRBV21-1 is shown as a pseudogene. The CDR3 has 16 amino acids.

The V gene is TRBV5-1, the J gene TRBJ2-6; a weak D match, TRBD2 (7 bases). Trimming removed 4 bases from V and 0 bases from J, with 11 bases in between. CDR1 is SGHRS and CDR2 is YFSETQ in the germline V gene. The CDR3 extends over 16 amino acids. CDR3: CASSTGGHSGANVLTF. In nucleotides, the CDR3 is TGCGCCAGCAGCACCGGGGGGCACTCTGGGGCCAACGTCCTGACTTTC.

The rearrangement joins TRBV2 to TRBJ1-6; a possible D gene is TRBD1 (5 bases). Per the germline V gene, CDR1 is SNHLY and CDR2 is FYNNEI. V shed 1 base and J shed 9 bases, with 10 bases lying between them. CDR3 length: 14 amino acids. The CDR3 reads CASSEEKGRSPLHF. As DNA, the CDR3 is TGTGCCAGCAGTGAAGAAAAGGGGCGTTCACCCCTCCACTTT.

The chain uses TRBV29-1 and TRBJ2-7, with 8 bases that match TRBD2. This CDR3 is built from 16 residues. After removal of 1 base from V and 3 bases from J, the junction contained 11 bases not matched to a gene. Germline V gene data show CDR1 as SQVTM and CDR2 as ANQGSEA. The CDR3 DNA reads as TGCAGCGTTGAAGGGGCCGGGACTAGTTCGGACTACGAGCAGTACTTC. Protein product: CSVEGAGTSSDYEQYF.

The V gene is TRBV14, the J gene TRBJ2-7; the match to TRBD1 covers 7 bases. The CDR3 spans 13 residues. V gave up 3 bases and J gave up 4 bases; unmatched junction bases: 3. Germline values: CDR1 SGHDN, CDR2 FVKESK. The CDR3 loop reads CASSHYRGYEQYF. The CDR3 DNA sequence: TGTGCCAGCAGCCATTACAGGGGATACGAGCAGTACTTC.

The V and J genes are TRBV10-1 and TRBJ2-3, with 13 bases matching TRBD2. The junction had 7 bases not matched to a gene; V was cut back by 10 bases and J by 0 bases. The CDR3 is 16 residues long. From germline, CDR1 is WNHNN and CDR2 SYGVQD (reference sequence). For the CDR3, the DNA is TGCGCCACCGGACTAGCGGGAGACTCTAGCACAGATACGCAGTATTTT. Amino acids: CATGLAGDSSTDTQYF.